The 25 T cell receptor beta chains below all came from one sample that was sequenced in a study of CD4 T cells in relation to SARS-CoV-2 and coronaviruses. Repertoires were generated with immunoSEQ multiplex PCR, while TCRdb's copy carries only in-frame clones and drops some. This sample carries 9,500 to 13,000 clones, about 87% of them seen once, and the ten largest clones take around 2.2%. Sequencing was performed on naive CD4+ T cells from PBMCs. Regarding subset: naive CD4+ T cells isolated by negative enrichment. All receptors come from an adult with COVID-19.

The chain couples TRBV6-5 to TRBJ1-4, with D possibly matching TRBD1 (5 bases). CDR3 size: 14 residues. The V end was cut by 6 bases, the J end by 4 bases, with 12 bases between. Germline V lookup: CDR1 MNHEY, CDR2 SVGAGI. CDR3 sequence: CASSKRQSNEKLFF. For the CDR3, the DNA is TGTGCCAGCAGCAAAAGACAGAGTAATGAAAAACTGTTTTTT.

CDR3 protein: CASSANRVTTYEQYF. In DNA, the CDR3 is TGTGCCAGCAGTGCGAACCGGGTCACAACCTACGAGCAGTACTTC. J is TRBJ2-7 and V is TRBV27; D is unresolved. The CDR3 contains 15 residues. Germline lookup yields CDR1 MNHEY and CDR2 SMNVEV (reference sequence). Trimming removed 5 bases from V and 2 bases from J, with 16 bases in between.

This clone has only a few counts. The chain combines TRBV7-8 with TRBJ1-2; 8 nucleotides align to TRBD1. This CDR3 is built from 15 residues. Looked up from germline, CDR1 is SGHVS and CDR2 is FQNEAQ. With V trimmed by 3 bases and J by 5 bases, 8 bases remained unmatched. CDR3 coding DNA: TGTGCCAGCAGCTTCACCGCAGGGGGCGCGTATGGCTACACCTTC. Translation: CASSFTAGGAYGYTF.

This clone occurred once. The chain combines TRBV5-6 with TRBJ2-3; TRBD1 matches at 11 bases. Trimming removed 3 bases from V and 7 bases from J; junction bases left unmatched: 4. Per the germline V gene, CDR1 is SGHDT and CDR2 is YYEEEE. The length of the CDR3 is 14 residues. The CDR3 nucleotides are TGTGCCAGCAGCTGGGGGACAGGGGGAAATACGCAGTATTTT. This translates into CASSWGTGGNTQYF. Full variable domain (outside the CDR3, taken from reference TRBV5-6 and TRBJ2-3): DAGVTQSPTHLIKTRGQQVTLRCSPKSGHDTVSWYQQALGQGPQFIFQYYEEEERQRGNFPDRFSGHQFPNYSSELNVNALLLGDSALYLCASSWGTGGNTQYFGPGTRLTVL.

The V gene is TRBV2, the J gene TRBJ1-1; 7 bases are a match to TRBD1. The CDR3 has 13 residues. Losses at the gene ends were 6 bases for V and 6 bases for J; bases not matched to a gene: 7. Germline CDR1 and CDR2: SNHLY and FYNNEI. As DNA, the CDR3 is TGTGCCAGCAGCCCAGGGGGAACGGCTGAAGCTTTCTTT. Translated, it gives CASSPGGTAEAFF.

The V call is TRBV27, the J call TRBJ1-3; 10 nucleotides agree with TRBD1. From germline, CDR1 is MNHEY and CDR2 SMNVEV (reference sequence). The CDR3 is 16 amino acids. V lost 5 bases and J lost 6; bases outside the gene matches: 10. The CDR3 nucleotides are TGTGCCAGCAGTCCCACCCTTGGGACAGGGGTAAACACCATATATTTT. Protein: CASSPTLGTGVNTIYF.

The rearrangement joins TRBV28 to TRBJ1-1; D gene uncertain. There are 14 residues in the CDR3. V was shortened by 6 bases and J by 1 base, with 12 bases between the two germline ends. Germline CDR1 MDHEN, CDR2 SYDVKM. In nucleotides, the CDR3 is TGTGCCAGCAGGCTTTGGCAAGCGAACACTGAAGCTTTCTTT. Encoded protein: CASRLWQANTEAFF.

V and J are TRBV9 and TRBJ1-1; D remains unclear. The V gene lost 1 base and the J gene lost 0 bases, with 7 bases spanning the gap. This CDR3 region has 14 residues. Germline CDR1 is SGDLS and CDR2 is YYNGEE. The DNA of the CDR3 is TGTGCCAGCAGCGTACGACCAATGAACACTGAAGCTTTCTTT. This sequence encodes CASSVRPMNTEAFF. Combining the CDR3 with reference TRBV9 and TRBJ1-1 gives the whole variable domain DSGVTQTPKHLITATGQRVTLRCSPRSGDLSVYWYQQSLDQGLQFLIQYYNGEERAKGNILERFSAQQFPDLHSELNLSSLELGDSALYFCASSVRPMNTEAFFGQGTRLTVV.

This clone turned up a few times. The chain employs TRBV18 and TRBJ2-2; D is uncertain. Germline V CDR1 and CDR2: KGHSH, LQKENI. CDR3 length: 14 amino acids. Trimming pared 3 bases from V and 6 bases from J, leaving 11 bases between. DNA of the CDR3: TGTGCCAGCTCACCCCTCGGAACCGCCGGGGAGCTGTTTTTT. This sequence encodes CASSPLGTAGELFF.

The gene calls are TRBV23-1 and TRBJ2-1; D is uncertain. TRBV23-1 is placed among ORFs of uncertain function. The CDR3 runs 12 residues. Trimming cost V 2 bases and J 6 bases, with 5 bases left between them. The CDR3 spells CASSQQSNEQFF. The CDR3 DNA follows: TGCGCCAGCAGTCAACAGAGCAATGAGCAGTTCTTC.

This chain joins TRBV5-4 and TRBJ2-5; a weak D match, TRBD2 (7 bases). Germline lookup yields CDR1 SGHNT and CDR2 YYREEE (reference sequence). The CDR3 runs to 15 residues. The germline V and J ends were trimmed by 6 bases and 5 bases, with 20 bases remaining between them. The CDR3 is CASTTGGQPGETQYF. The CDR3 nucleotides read TGTGCCAGCACTACGGGAGGACAGCCCGGGGAGACCCAGTACTTC.

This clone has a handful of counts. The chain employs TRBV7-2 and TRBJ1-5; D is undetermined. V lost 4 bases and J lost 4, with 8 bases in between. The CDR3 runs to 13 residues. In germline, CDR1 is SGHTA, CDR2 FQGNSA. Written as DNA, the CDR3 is TGTGCCAGCAGCTACCGAGAAAATCAGCCCCAGCATTTT. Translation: CASSYRENQPQHF.

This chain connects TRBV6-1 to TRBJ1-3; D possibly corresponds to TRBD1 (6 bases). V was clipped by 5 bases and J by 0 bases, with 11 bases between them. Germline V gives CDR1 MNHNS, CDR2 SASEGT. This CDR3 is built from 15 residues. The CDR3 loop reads CASSSGQSSGNTIYF. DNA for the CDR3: TGTGCCAGCAGTTCCGGACAGAGCTCTGGAAACACCATATATTTT.

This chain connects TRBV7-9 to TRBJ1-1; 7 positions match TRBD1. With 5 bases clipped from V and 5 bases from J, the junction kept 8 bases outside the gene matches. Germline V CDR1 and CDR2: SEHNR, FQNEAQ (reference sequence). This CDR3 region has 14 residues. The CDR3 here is CASSPTGRETEAFF. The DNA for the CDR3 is TGTGCCAGCAGCCCGACAGGGAGAGAAACTGAAGCTTTCTTT.

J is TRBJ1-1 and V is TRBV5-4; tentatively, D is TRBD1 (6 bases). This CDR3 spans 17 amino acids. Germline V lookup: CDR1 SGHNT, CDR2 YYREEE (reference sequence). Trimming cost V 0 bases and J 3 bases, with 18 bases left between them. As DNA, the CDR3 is TGTGCCAGCAGCTTGGGCCGGCTTGGGGGGGCGCACACTGAAGCTTTCTTT. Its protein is CASSLGRLGGAHTEAFF. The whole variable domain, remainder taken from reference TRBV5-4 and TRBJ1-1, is ETGVTQSPTHLIKTRGQQVTLRCSSQSGHNTVSWYQQALGQGPQFIFQYYREEENGRGNFPPRFSGLQFPNYSSELNVNALELDDSALYLCASSLGRLGGAHTEAFFGQGTRLTVV.

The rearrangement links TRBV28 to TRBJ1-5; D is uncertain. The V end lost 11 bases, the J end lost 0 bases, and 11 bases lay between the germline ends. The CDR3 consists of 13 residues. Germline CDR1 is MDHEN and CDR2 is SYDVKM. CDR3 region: CAVGVPSNQPQHF. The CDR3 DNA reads TGTGCCGTGGGCGTTCCTAGCAATCAGCCCCAGCATTTT.

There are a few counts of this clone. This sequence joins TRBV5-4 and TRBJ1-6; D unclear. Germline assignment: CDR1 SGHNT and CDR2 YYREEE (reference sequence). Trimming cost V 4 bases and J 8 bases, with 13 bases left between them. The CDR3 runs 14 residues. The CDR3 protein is CASSPLNDDSPLHF. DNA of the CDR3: TGTGCCAGCAGCCCATTGAATGATGATTCACCCCTCCACTTT.

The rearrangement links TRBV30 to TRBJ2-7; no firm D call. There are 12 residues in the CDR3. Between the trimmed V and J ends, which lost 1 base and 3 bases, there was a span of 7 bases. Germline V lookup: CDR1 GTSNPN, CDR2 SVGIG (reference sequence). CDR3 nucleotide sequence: TGTGCCTGGAGTGGGAGAGACTACGAGCAGTACTTC. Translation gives CAWSGRDYEQYF.

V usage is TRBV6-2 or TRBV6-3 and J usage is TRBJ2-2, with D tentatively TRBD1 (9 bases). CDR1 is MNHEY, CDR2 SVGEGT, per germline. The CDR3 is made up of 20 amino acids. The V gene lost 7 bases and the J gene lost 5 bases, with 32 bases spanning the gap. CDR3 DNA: TGTGCCAGCACCCCCCTTGGACAGGGGAAGCGGGAGCGGCGAACCGGGGAGCTGTTTTTT. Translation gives CASTPLGQGKRERRTGELFF.

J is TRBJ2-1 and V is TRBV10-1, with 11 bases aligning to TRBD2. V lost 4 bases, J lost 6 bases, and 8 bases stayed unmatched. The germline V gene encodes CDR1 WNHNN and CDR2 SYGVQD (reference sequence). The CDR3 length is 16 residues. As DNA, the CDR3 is TGCGCCAGCAGTGGGCTACCGGGACTAGCGGCCAATGAGCAGTTCTTC. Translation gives CASSGLPGLAANEQFF.

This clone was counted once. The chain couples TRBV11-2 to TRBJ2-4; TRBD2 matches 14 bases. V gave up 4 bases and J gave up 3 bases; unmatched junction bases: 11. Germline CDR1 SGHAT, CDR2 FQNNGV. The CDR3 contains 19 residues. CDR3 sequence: CASSSLGLAGDRNKNIQYF. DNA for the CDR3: TGTGCCAGCAGCTCGCTGGGACTAGCGGGGGATCGGAACAAAAACATTCAGTACTTC.

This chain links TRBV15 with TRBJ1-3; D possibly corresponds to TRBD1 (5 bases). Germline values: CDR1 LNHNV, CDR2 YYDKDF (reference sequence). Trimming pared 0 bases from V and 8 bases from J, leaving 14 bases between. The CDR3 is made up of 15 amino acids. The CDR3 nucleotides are TGTGCCACCAGCAGAGATGTGGGACTCGTTGACACCATATATTTT. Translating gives CATSRDVGLVDTIYF.

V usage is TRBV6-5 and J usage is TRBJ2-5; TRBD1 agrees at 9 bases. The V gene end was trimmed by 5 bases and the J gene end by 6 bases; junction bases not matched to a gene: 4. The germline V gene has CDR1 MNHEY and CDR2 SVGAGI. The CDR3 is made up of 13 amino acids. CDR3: CASSRGQGKTQYF. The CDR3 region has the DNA TGTGCCAGCAGTAGGGGACAGGGAAAGACCCAGTACTTC.

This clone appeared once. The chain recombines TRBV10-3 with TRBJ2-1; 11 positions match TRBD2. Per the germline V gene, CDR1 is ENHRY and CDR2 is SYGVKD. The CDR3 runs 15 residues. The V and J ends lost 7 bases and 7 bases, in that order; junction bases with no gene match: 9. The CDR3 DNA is TGTGCCATCAAAAATCTACTAGCGGGGGCGAATGAGCAGTTCTTC. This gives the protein CAIKNLLAGANEQFF.

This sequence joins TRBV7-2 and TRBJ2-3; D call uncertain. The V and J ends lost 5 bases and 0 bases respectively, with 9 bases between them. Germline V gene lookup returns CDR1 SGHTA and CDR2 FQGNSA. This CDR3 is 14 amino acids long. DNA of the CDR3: TGTGCCAGCAGCCGGCCTATTAGCACAGATACGCAGTATTTT. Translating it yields CASSRPISTDTQYF.